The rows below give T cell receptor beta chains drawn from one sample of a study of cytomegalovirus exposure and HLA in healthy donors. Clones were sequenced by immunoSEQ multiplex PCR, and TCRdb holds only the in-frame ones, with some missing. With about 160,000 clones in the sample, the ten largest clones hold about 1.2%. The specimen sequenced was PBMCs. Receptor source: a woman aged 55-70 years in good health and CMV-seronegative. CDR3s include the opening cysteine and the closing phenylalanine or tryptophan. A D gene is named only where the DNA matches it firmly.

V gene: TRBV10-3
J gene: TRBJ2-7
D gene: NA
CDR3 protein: CAMGGAGTSYEQYF
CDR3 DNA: TGTGCCATGGGCGGGGCAGGGACCTCCTACGAGCAGTACTTC

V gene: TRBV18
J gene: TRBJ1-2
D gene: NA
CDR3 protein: CASSPSQQLNYGYTF
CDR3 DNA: TGTGCCAGCTCACCATCGCAACAGCTTAACTATGGCTACACCTTC

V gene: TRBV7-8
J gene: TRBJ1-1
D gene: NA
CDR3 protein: CASSLYLGPQANTEAFF
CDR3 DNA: TGTGCCAGCAGCTTATATCTGGGGCCGCAGGCGAACACTGAAGCTTTCTTT

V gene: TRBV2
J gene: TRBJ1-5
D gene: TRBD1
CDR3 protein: CASSAQDRGSNQPQHF
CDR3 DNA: TGTGCCAGCAGTGCGCAAGACAGGGGAAGCAATCAGCCCCAGCATTTT

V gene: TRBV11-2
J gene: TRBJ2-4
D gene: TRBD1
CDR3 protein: CASSAQGGANIQYF
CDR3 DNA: TGTGCCAGCAGCGCCCAAGGGGGCGCAAACATTCAGTACTTC

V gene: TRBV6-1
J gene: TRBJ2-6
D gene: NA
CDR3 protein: CASSAAGVSGANVLTF
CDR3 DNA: TGTGCCAGCAGTGCCGCCGGGGTCTCTGGGGCCAACGTCCTGACTTTC

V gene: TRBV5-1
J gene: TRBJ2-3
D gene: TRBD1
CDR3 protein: CASSALNSDRDADTQYF
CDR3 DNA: TGCGCCAGCAGCGCACTTAACTCGGACAGGGACGCAGATACGCAGTATTTT

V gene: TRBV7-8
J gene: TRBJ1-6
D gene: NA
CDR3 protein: CASSSNSNSPLHF
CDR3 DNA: TGTGCCAGCAGCTCCAACAGTAATTCACCCCTCCACTTT

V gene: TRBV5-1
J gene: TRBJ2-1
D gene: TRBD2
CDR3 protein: CASSLGTSGNEQFF
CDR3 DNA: TGCGCCAGCAGCTTAGGGACTAGCGGGAATGAGCAGTTCTTC

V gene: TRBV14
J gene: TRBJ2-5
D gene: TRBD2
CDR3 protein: CASSQKTGGWTQYF
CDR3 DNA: TGTGCCAGCAGCCAAAAGACGGGGGGATGGACCCAGTACTTC

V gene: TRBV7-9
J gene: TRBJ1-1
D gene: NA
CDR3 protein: CASSLRQVDTEAFF
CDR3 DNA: TGTGCCAGCAGCTTAAGACAGGTAGACACTGAAGCTTTCTTT

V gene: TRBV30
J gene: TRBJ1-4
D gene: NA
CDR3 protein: CAWSAAAVLEKLFF
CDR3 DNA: TGTGCCTGGAGTGCCGCCGCGGTTCTTGAAAAACTGTTTTTT

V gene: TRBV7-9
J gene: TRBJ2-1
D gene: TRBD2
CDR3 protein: CASSLRLAGVMDEQFF
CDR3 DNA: TGTGCCAGCAGCTTGAGACTAGCGGGAGTGATGGACGAGCAGTTCTTC

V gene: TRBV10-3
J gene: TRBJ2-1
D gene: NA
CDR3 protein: CAISAGTSLNNEQFF
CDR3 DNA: TGTGCCATCAGTGCCGGGACATCGCTGAACAATGAGCAGTTCTTC

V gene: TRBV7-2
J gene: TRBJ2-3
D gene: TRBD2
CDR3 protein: CASSLRSSRRGSTDTQYF
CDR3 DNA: TGTGCCAGCAGCTTACGTAGTTCTCGGCGGGGGAGCACAGATACGCAGTATTTT

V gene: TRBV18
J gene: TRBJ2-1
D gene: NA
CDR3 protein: CASSLTVIEQFF
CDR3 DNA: TGTGCCAGCTCACTAACAGTCATCGAGCAGTTCTTC

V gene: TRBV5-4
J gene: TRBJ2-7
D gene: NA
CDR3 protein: CASSFSAVPYEQYF
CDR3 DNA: TGTGCCAGCAGCTTTAGTGCGGTTCCCTACGAGCAGTACTTC

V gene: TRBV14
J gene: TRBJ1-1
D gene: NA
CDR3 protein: CASSRAAKNTEAFF
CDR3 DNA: TGTGCCAGCAGCCGAGCAGCGAAGAACACTGAAGCTTTCTTT

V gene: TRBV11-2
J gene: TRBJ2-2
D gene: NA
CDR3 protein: CASSLERLAGELFF
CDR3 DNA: TGTGCCAGCAGCTTAGAAAGACTGGCCGGGGAGCTGTTTTTT

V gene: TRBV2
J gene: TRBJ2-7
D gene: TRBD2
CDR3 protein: CASSVGVVGLGGWTYEQYF
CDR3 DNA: TGTGCCAGCAGTGTAGGCGTGGTGGGACTAGGGGGGTGGACCTACGAGCAGTACTTC

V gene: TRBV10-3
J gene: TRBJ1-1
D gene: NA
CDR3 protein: CATTSTGGQLLNTEAFF
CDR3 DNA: TGTGCCACCACCTCCACGGGAGGTCAACTATTGAACACTGAAGCTTTCTTT

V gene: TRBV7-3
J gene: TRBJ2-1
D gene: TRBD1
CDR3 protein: CASSTDRGSYNEQFF
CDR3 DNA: TGTGCCAGCAGCACCGACAGGGGCTCCTACAATGAGCAGTTCTTC

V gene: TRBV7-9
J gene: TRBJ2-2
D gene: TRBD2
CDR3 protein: CASSSGLAENTGELFF
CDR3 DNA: TGTGCCAGCAGCTCGGGACTAGCGGAAAACACCGGGGAGCTGTTTTTT

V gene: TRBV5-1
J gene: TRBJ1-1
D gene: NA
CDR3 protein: CASSAKGQGTEAFF
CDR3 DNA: TGCGCCAGCAGCGCAAAGGGGCAGGGCACTGAAGCTTTCTTT

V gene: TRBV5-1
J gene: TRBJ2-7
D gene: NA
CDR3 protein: CASSLDFYEQYF
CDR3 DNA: TGCGCCAGCAGCTTGGACTTTTACGAGCAGTACTTC

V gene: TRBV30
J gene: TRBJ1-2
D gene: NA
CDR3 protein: CARYDGSPGGYTF
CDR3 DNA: TGTGCCCGCTACGACGGCAGCCCGGGTGGCTACACCTTC

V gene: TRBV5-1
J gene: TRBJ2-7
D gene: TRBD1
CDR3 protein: CASSRGQGARYEQYF
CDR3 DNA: TGCGCCAGCAGCAGAGGGCAGGGGGCGCGATACGAGCAGTACTTC

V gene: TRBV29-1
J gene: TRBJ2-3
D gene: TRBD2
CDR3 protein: CSVQGSGRRGTDTQYF
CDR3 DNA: TGCAGCGTCCAGGGTAGCGGGAGACGAGGTACAGATACGCAGTATTTT

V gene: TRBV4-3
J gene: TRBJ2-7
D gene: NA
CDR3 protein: CASSAGSAYEQYF
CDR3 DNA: TGCGCCAGCAGCGCCGGTTCGGCCTACGAGCAGTACTTC

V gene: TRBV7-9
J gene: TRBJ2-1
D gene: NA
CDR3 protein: CASSLEGAYNEQFF
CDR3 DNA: TGTGCCAGCAGCTTAGAGGGAGCCTACAATGAGCAGTTCTTC

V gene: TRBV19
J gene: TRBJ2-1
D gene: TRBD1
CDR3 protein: CASCRTGNYNEQFF
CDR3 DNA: TGTGCCAGTTGCAGGACAGGGAACTACAATGAGCAGTTCTTC

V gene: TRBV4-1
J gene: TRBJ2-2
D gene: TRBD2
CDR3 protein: CASSQDFQRGVSGELFF
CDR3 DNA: TGCGCCAGCAGCCAAGATTTCCAGCGGGGAGTATCCGGGGAGCTGTTTTTT

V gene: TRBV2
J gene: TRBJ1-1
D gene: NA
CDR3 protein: CASREQGPEAFF
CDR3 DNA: TGTGCCAGCAGAGAACAGGGCCCTGAAGCTTTCTTT

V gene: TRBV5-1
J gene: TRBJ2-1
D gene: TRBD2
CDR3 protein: CASSLIAGDEQFF
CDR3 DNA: TGCGCCAGCAGCTTAATAGCGGGGGATGAGCAGTTCTTC

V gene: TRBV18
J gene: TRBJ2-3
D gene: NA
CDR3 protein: CASSPSRRIISTDTQYF
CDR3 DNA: TGTGCCAGCTCACCGAGTAGGCGGATCATTAGCACAGATACGCAGTATTTT

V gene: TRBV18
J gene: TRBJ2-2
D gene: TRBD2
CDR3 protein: CASFPGLASVGELFF
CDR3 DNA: TGTGCCAGCTTCCCGGGACTAGCTTCGGTCGGGGAGCTGTTTTTT

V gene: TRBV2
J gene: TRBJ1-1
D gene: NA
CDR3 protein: CASKGEPPSGAFF
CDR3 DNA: TGTGCCAGCAAAGGGGAACCCCCCTCGGGAGCTTTCTTT

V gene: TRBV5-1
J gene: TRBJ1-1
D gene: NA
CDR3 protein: CASSLDSRDEAFF
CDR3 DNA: TGCGCCAGCAGCTTGGATAGCCGAGATGAAGCTTTCTTT

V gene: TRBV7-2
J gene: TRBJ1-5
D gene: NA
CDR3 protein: CASSLRQEPSGSQHF
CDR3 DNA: TGTGCCAGCAGCCTCCGACAGGAACCAAGTGGTTCCCAGCATTTT

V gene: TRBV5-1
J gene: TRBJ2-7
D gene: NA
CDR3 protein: CASSYSGKGLEQYF
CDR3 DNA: TGCGCCAGCAGCTATTCAGGGAAAGGGCTCGAGCAGTACTTC

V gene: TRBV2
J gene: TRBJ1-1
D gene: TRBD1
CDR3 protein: CASTPDRLNTEAFF
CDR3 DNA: TGTGCCAGCACCCCGGACAGGCTTAACACTGAAGCTTTCTTT

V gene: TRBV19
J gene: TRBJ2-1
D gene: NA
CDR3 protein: CASSIPGSGYEQFF
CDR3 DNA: TGTGCCAGTAGTATACCCGGGAGTGGCTATGAGCAGTTCTTC

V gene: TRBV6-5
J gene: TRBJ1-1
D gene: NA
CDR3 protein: CASSQENTEAFF
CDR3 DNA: TGTGCCAGTTCACAGGAAAACACTGAAGCTTTCTTT

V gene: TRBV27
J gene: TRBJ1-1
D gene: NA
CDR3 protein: CASSLREGGATEAFF
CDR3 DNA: TGTGCCAGCAGTTTACGGGAGGGAGGGGCTACTGAAGCTTTCTTT

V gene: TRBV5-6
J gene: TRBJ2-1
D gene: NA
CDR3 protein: CASTDSNEQFF
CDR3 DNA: TGTGCCAGCACCGACAGCAATGAGCAGTTCTTC

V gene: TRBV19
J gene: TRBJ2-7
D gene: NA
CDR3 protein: CASSRGSYEQYF
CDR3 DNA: TGTGCCAGTAGTCGGGGCTCCTACGAGCAGTACTTC

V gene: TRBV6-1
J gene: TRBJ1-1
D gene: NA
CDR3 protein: CASSERGSDTEAFF
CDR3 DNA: TGTGCCAGCAGTGAACGAGGGTCGGACACTGAAGCTTTCTTT

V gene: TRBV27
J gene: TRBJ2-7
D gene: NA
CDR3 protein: CASSSRQVLYEQYF
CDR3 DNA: TGTGCCAGCAGTTCCAGACAGGTTCTCTACGAGCAGTACTTC

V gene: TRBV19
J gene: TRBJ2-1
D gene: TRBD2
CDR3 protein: CASPGLAGYNEQFF
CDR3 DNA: TGTGCCAGCCCTGGACTAGCGGGTTACAATGAGCAGTTCTTC

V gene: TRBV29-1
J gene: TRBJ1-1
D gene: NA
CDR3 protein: CGVGTGLNTEAFF
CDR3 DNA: TGCGGCGTGGGAACAGGGCTGAACACTGAAGCTTTCTTT

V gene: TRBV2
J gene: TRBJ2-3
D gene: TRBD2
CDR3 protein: CASGERGTSTDTQYF
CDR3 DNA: TGTGCCAGCGGGGAGCGGGGGACTAGCACAGATACGCAGTATTTT

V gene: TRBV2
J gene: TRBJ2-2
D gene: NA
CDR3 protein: CASSVQPGNTGELFF
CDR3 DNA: TGTGCCAGCAGTGTTCAGCCAGGAAACACCGGGGAGCTGTTTTTT

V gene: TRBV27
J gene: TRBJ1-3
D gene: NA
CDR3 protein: CASRAGTSGYSGNTIYF
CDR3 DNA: TGTGCCAGCAGAGCCGGGACAAGTGGGTACTCTGGAAACACCATATATTTT

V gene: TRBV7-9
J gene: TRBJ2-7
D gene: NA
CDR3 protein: CASSFVHYEQYF
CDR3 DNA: TGTGCCAGCAGCTTTGTACACTACGAGCAGTACTTC

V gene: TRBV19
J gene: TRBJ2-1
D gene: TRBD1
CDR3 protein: CASSMRGPSRNEQFF
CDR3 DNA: TGTGCCAGTAGTATGAGGGGGCCCTCCCGCAATGAGCAGTTCTTC

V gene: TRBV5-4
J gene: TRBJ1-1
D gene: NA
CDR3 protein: CASSLPGGAGEAFF
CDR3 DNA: TGTGCCAGCAGCTTGCCAGGCGGGGCGGGTGAAGCTTTCTTT

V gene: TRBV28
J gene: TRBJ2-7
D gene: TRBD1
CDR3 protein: CASSLRSGQASYEQYF
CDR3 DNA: TGTGCCAGCAGTTTACGCTCCGGACAGGCCTCCTACGAGCAGTACTTC

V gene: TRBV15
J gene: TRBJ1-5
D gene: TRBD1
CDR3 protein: CATSRPGTVNQPQHF
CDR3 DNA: TGTGCCACCAGCAGACCCGGGACAGTTAATCAGCCCCAGCATTTT

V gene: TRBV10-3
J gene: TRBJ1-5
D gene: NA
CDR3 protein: CAISETGSRNQPQHF
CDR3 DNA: TGTGCCATCAGTGAAACAGGGAGTAGGAATCAGCCCCAGCATTTT

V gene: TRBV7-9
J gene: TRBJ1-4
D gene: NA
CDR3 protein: CASSLDGVNEKLFF
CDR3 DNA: TGTGCCAGCAGCTTAGACGGGGTGAATGAAAAACTGTTTTTT